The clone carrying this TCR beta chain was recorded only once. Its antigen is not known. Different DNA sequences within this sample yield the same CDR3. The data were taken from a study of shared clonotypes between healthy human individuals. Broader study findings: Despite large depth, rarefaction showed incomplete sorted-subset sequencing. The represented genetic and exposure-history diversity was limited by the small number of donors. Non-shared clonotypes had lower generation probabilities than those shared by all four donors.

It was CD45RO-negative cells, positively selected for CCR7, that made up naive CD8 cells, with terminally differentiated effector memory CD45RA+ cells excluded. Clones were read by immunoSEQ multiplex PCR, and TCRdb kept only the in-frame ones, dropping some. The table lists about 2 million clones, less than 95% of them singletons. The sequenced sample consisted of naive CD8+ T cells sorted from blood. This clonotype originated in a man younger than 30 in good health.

The CDR3 loop reads CASSSTGYNEQFF. The CDR3 DNA is TGTGCCAGCAGCTCGACAGGATACAATGAGCAGTTCTTC. The rearrangement joins TRBV7-9 to TRBJ2-1; tentative D call: TRBD1 (6 bases). The CDR3 totals 13 residues. Deletions cut 4 bases from V and 4 bases from J, with 8 bases between. Germline loops: CDR1 SEHNR, CDR2 FQNEAQ (reference sequence).